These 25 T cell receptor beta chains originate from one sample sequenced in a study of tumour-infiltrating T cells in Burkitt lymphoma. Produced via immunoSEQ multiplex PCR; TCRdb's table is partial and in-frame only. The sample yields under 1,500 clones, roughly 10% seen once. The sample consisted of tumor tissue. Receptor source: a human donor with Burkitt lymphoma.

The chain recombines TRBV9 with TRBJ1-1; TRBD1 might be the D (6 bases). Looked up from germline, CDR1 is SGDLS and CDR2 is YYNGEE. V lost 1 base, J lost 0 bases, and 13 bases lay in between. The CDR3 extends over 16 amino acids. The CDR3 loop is CASSVNPDRMNTEAFF. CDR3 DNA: TGTGCCAGCAGCGTAAATCCTGACAGGATGAACACTGAAGCTTTCTTT.

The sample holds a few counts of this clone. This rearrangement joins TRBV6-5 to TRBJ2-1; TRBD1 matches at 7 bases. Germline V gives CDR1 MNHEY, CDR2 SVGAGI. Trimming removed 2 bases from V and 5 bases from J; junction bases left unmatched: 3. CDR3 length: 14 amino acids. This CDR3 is CASSYRQGDNEQFF. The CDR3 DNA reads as TGTGCCAGCAGTTACAGACAGGGAGACAATGAGCAGTTCTTC.

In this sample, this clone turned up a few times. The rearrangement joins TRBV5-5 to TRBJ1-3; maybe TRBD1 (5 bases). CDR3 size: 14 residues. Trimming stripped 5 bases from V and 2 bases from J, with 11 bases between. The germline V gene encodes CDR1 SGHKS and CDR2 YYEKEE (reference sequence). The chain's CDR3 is CASSAPGAGNTIYF. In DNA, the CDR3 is TGTGCCAGCAGTGCACCGGGGGCTGGAAACACCATATATTTT.

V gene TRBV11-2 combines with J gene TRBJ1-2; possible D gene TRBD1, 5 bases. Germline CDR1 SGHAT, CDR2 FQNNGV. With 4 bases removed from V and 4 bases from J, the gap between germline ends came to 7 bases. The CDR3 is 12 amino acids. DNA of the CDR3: TGTGCCAGCAGCTCAGGGATCTATGGCTACACCTTC. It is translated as CASSSGIYGYTF.

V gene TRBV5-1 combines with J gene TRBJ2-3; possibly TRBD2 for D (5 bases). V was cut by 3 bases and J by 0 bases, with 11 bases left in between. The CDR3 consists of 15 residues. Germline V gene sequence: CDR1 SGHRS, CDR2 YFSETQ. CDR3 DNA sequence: TGCGCCAGCAGCTACGGGGAGACTAGCACAGATACGCAGTATTTT. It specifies CASSYGETSTDTQYF.

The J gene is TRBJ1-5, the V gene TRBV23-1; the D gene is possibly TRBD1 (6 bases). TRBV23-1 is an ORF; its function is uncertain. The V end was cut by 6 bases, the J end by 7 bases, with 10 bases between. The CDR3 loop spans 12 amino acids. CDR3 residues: CASSRRGQPQHF. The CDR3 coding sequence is TGCGCCAGCAGCCGGAGGGGGCAGCCCCAGCATTTT.

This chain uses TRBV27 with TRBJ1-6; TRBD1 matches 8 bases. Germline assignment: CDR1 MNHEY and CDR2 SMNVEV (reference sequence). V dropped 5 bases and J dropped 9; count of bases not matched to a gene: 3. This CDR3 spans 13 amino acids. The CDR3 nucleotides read TGTGCCAGCAGTCTCACAGGGGGTTCACCCCTCCACTTT. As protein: CASSLTGGSPLHF.

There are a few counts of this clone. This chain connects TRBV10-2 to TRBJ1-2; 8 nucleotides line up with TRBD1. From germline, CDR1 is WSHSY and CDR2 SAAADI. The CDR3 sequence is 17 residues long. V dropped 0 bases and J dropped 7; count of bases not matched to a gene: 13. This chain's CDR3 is CASSESPIDRGSGGYTF. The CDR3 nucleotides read TGCGCCAGCAGTGAGTCCCCAATTGACAGGGGTAGTGGTGGCTACACCTTC.

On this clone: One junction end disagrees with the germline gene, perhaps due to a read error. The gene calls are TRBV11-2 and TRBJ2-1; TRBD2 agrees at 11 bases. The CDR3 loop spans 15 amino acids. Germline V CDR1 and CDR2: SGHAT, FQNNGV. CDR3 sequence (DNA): TGTGCCAGCAGTTTAGCGGGGGGGTTCCTCAATGAGCAGTTCTTC. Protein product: CASSLAGGFLNEQFF.

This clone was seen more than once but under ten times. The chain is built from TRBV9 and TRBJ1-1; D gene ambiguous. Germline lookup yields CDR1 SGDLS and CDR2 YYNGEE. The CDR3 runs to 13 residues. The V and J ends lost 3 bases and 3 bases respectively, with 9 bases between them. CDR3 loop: CASSDAGYTEAFF. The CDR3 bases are TGTGCCAGCAGCGACGCGGGGTACACTGAAGCTTTCTTT. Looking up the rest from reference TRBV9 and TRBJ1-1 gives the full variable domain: DSGVTQTPKHLITATGQRVTLRCSPRSGDLSVYWYQQSLDQGLQFLIQYYNGEERAKGNILERFSAQQFPDLHSELNLSSLELGDSALYFCASSDAGYTEAFFGQGTRLTVV.

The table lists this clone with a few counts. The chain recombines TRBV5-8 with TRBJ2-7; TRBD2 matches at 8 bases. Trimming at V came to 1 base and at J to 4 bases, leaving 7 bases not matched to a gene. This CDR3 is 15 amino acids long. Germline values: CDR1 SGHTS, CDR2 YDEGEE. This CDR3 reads CASSLRGRGRYEQYF. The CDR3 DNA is TGTGCCAGCAGCTTGCGAGGGCGCGGGAGGTACGAGCAGTACTTC.

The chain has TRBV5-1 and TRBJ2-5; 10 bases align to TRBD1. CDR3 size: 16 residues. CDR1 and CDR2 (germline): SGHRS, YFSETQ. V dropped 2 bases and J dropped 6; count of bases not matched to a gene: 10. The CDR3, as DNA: TGCGCCAGCAGCTTTGGGACAGGGGACGGGAGAAAGACCCAGTACTTC. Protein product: CASSFGTGDGRKTQYF.

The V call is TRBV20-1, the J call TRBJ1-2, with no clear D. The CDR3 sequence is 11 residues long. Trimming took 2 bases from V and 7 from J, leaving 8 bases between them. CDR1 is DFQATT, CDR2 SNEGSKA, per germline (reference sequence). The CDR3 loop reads CSARRGLGYTF. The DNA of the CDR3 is TGCAGTGCTAGAAGAGGGCTTGGCTACACCTTC.

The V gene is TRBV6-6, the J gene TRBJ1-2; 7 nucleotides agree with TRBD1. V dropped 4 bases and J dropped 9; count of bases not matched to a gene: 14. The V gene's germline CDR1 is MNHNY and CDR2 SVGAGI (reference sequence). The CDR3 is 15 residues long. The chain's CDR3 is CASSSAGTAGGSYTF. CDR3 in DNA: TGTGCCAGCAGTTCCGCCGGGACAGCGGGAGGCAGCTACACCTTC.

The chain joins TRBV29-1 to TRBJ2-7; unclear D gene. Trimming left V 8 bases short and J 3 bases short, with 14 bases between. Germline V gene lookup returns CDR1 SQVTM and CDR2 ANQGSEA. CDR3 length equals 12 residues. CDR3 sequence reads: CSQWGTGYEQYF. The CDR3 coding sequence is TGCAGCCAATGGGGTACGGGCTACGAGCAGTACTTC.

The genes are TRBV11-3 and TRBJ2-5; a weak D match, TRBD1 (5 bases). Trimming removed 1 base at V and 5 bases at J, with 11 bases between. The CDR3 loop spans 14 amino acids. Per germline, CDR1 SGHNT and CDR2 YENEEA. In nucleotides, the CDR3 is TGTGCCAGCAGCTTAGGTGGGGCAGGGGAGACCCAGTACTTC. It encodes CASSLGGAGETQYF.

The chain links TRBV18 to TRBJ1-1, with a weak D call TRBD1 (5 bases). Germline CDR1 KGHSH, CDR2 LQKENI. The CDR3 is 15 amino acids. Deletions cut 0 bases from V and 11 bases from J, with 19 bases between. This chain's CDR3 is CASSPPSQGFIAAFF. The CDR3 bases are TGTGCCAGCTCACCACCCTCCCAGGGATTCATTGCGGCTTTCTTT.

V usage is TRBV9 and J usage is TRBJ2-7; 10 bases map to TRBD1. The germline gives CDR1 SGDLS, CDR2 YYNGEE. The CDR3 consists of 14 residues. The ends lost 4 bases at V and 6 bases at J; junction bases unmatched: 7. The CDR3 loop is CASSSRDRGGEQYF. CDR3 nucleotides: TGTGCCAGCAGCTCCCGGGACAGGGGAGGCGAGCAGTACTTC.

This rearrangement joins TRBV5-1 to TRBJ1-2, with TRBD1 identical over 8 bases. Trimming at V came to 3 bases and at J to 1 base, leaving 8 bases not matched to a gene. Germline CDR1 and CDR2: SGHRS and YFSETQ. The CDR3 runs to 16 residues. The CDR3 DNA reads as TGCGCCAGCAGCTCCACGACAGGGGCCTATAACTATGGCTACACCTTC. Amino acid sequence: CASSSTTGAYNYGYTF.

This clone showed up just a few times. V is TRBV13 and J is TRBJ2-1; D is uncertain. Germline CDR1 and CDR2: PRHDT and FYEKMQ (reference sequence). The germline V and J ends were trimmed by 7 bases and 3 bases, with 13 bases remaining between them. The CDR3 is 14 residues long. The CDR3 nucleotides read TGTGCCAGCAACTCTCGACACGGCTACAATGAGCAGTTCTTC. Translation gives CASNSRHGYNEQFF.

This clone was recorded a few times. The DNA for the CDR3 is TGTGCCAGCAGCCGGACAGGAGCGGGAAACACCATATATTTT. It translates to CASSRTGAGNTIYF. The rearrangement links TRBV6-7 to TRBJ1-3, with TRBD1 matching over 7 bases. TRBV6-7 qualifies as an ORF whose function is uncertain. V lost 6 bases to trimming and J lost 4 bases; unmatched junction nucleotides: 6. The CDR3 sequence is 14 residues long.

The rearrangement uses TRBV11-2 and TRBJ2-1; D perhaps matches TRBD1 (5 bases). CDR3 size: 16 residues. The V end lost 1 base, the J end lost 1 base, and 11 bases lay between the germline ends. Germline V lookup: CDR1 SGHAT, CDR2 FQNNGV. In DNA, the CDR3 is TGTGCCAGCAGCTTAGGGACAAGCGTGTCCTACAATGAGCAGTTCTTC. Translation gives CASSLGTSVSYNEQFF.

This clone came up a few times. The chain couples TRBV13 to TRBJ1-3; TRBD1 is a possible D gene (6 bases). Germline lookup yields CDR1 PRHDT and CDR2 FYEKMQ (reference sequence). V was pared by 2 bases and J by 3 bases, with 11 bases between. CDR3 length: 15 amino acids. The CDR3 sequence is CASSLWGLFGNTIYF. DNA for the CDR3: TGTGCCAGCAGCTTATGGGGGCTATTTGGAAACACCATATATTTT.

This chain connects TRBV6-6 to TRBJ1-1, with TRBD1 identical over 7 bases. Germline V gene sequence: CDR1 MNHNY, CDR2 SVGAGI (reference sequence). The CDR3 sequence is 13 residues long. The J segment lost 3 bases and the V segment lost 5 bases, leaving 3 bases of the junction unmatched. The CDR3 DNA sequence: TGTGCCAGCAGTCCCGACAGGGACACTGAAGCTTTCTTT. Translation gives CASSPDRDTEAFF.

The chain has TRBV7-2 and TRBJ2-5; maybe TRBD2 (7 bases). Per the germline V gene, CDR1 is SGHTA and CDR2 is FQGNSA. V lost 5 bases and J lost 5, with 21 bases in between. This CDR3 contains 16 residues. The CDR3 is CASSLQVEGGRETQYF. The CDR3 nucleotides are TGTGCCAGCAGCCTTCAAGTAGAGGGGGGGCGGGAGACCCAGTACTTC.